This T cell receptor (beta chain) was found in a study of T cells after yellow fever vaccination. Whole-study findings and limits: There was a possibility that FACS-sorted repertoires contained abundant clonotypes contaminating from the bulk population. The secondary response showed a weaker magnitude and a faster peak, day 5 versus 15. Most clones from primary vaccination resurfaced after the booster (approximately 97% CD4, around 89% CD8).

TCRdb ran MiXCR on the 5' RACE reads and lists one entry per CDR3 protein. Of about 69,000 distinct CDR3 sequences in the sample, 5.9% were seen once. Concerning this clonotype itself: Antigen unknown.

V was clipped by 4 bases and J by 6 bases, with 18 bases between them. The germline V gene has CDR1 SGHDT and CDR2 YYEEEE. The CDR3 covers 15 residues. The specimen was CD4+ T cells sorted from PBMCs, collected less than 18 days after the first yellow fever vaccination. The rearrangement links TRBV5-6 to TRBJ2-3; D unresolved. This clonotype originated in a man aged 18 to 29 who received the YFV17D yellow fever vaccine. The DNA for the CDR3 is TGTGCCAGCAGCGAGCTCGGCTCCCGCAGTGATACGCAGTATTTT. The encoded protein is CASSELGSRSDTQYF.